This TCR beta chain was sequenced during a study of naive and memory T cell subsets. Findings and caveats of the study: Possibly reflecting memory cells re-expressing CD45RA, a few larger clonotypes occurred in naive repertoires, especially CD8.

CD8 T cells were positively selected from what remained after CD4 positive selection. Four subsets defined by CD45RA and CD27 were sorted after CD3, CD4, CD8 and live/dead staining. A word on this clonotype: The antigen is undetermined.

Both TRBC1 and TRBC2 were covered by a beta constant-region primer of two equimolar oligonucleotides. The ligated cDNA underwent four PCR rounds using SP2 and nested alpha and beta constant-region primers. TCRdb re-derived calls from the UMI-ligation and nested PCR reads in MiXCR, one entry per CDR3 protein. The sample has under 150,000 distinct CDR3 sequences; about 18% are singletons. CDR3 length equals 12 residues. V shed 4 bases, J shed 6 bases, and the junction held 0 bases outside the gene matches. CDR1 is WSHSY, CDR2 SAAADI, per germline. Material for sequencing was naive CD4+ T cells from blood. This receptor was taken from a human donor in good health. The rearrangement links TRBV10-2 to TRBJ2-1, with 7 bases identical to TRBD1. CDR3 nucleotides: TGCGCCAGCAGTGGACAGGGCAATGAGCAGTTCTTC. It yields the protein CASSGQGNEQFF.